Each of the 27 T cell receptor beta chains below was sequenced from the same sample in a study of vaccination effects on CD4 cells after COVID-19. Viral peptide pool expansion of antigen-specific CD4+ T cells preceded sequencing in the ViraFEST assay. Once cultured for approximately ten days, the cells underwent separation to obtain CD4+ T cells. Testing of the vaccine recipients showed negative nucleocapsid antibodies and no prior SARS-CoV-2 infection. Sequencing used immunoSEQ multiplex PCR; TCRdb keeps in-frame clones, though not all of them. The profile covers about 23,000 clones, with approximately 73% appearing a single time and roughly 4.6% taken by the ten largest. These receptors have no known antigen. The starting material was CD4+ T cells from PBMCs cultured with SARS-CoV-2 spike peptides, obtained before COVID-19 vaccination. The receptors derive from a human donor who received a COVID-19 vaccine.

The rearrangement uses TRBV12-2 and TRBJ2-7; the D call of TRBD2 is as the table states it, not checked on the DNA. TRBV12-2 is deemed a pseudogene. The CDR3 contains 13 residues. The CDR3 DNA is TGTGCAAGTCGCTTACCGGGAACATACGAGCAGTACTTC. Its protein product is CASRLPGTYEQYF.

The CDR3 nucleotides are TGTGCCTGGAGTGTACGTTCGGAGACTGGCTACACCTTC. As protein: CAWSVRSETGYTF. The V gene is TRBV30, the J gene TRBJ1-2; D unresolved. The V and J ends lost 0 bases and 7 bases respectively, with 12 bases between them. In germline, CDR1 is GTSNPN, CDR2 SVGIG (reference sequence). The CDR3 is 13 residues long.

This chain joins TRBV5-1 and TRBJ2-1; 7 bases are shared with TRBD2. Unmatched junction bases numbered 9, after V lost 3 bases and J lost 6 bases. This CDR3 has 15 amino acids. Per germline, CDR1 SGHRS and CDR2 YFSETQ. As DNA, the CDR3 is TGCGCCAGCAGCTCCCAAACGACTAGCCTCAATGAGCAGTTCTTC. Amino acid sequence: CASSSQTTSLNEQFF.

The chain is built from TRBV7-7 and TRBJ2-1; TRBD2 agrees at 12 bases. The V gene's germline CDR1 is SSHAT and CDR2 FNYEAQ (reference sequence). The CDR3 length is 18 residues. The V segment lost 6 bases and the J segment 5 bases; nucleotides outside the gene matches: 14. CDR3 nucleotides: TGTGCCAGCAGTCTGTTGCCTAGCGGGGGGGTTAGACACAATGAGCAGTTCTTC. Its translation: CASSLLPSGGVRHNEQFF. The full variable domain, in which reference TRBV7-7 and TRBJ2-1 provide the parts outside the CDR3, is GAGVSQSPRYKVTKRGQDVTLRCDPISSHATLYWYQQALGQGPEFLTYFNYEAQPDKSGLPSDRFSAERPEGSISTLTIQRTEQRDSAMYRCASSLLPSGGVRHNEQFFGPGTRLTVL.

The chain recombines TRBV3-1 (or the pseudogene TRBV3-2) with TRBJ2-3, with D perhaps assigned TRBD1 or TRBD2 (6 bases each). Germline lookup yields CDR1 LGHDT and CDR2 YNNKEL (reference sequence). The CDR3 length is 15 residues. Trimming took off 3 bases at V and 0 bases at J, with 10 bases between the two ends. The CDR3 DNA reads as TGTGCCAGCAGCCACTTAGGGGGGAGCACAGATACGCAGTATTTT. Encoded protein: CASSHLGGSTDTQYF.

The V gene is TRBV19, the J gene TRBJ2-6; 13 nucleotides match TRBD2. Trimming took 1 base from V and 0 from J; bases not matched to a gene: 12. The CDR3 runs 22 residues. Germline V gene sequence: CDR1 LNHDA, CDR2 SQIVND (reference sequence). CDR3 residues: CASSIVLRTSGGLSSGANVLTF. The CDR3 DNA is TGTGCCAGTAGTATAGTTCTCAGGACTAGCGGGGGCTTAAGCTCTGGGGCCAACGTCCTGACTTTC.

The rearrangement links TRBV2 to TRBJ2-2, with unresolved D. V dropped 3 bases and J dropped 6 bases, with 8 bases sitting between them. This CDR3 is 13 amino acids long. CDR1 is SNHLY and CDR2 is FYNNEI in the germline V gene. CDR3 sequence: CASSDSMAGELFF. CDR3 DNA: TGTGCCAGCAGTGATTCGATGGCCGGGGAGCTGTTTTTT.

The chain recombines TRBV9 with TRBJ2-1, with 10 bases fitting TRBD2. V trimming: 4 bases; J trimming: 4 bases; junction bases outside the gene matches: 8. This CDR3 comprises 16 residues. Germline values: CDR1 SGDLS, CDR2 YYNGEE. CDR3 region: CASSTHLAGAYNEQFF. CDR3 sequence (DNA): TGTGCCAGCAGCACACACCTAGCGGGAGCTTACAATGAGCAGTTCTTC.

V is TRBV6-4 and J is TRBJ1-2, with D possibly TRBD1 on 5 matching bases. The V end lost 3 bases, the J end lost 0 bases, and 5 bases lay between the germline ends. The CDR3 is 13 amino acids. The germline gives CDR1 MRHNA, CDR2 SNTAGT. CDR3 loop: CASSEGANYGYTF. The CDR3 DNA is TGTGCCAGCAGTGAAGGGGCTAACTATGGCTACACCTTC.

The genes are TRBV7-9 and TRBJ1-4; a possible D gene is TRBD1 (6 bases). Trimming removed 7 bases from V and 3 bases from J, with 12 bases in between. In germline, CDR1 is SEHNR, CDR2 FQNEAQ (reference sequence). The CDR3 runs 14 residues. The CDR3 DNA follows: TGTGCCAGCACCCCGGGGGCCGCTAATGAAAAACTGTTTTTT. Protein: CASTPGAANEKLFF.

This chain joins TRBV27 and TRBJ1-5, with TRBD1 identical over 8 bases. J lost 4 bases, V lost 2 bases, and 7 bases had no gene match. The CDR3 extends over 16 amino acids. Looked up from germline, CDR1 is MNHEY and CDR2 is SMNVEV (reference sequence). DNA of the CDR3: TGTGCCAGCAGTTTACAGGGGGCGATTAGGAATCAGCCCCAGCATTTT. Translated, it gives CASSLQGAIRNQPQHF.

This clone was detected a few times. The J gene is TRBJ2-7, the V gene TRBV3-1 (or the pseudogene TRBV3-2), with D unclear. The CDR3 consists of 14 residues. Trimming left V 0 bases short and J 0 bases short, with 6 bases between. Looked up from germline, CDR1 is LGHDT and CDR2 is YNNKEL (reference sequence). CDR3 sequence reads: CASSQDSYSYEQYF. The CDR3 nucleotides read TGTGCCAGCAGCCAAGACTCCTACTCCTACGAGCAGTACTTC.

The chain recombines TRBV5-1 with TRBJ1-2; tentative D call: TRBD1 (6 bases). CDR3 length: 14 amino acids. Trimming shortened V by 0 bases and J by 3 bases, and 9 bases separated the two germline ends. The germline gives CDR1 SGHRS, CDR2 YFSETQ. The CDR3 nucleotides are TGCGCCAGCAGCTTGGCAGGGGATGACTATGGCTACACCTTC. Encoded protein: CASSLAGDDYGYTF.

The J gene is TRBJ1-4, the V gene TRBV18; D is undetermined. Trimming pared 4 bases from V and 8 bases from J, leaving 17 bases between. This CDR3 has 15 amino acids. The germline V gene encodes CDR1 KGHSH and CDR2 LQKENI. The CDR3, as DNA: TGTGCCAGCTCACGCCGGGAGCCTGGTCTGGAAAAACTGTTTTTT. Its translation: CASSRREPGLEKLFF.

The rearrangement links TRBV3-1 (or the pseudogene TRBV3-2) to TRBJ2-7; 7 bases fit TRBD1. The CDR3 is 14 amino acids. The V gene end was trimmed by 6 bases and the J gene end by 0 bases; junction bases not matched to a gene: 5. Germline CDR1 is LGHDT and CDR2 is YNNKEL (reference sequence). CDR3 amino acids: CASSSDRFSYEQYF. In DNA, the CDR3 is TGTGCCAGCAGTTCGGACAGGTTCTCCTACGAGCAGTACTTC.

This clone was counted only a few times. The chain carries TRBV30 and TRBJ2-7; D uncertain. The CDR3 runs to 13 residues. Germline V CDR1 and CDR2: GTSNPN, SVGIG (reference sequence). Trimming cost V 5 bases and J 4 bases, with 15 bases left between them. The CDR3 nucleotides are TGTGCCTGGGACGGGCCGAGTGGGTACGAGCAGTACTTC. Residues: CAWDGPSGYEQYF.

The chain recombines TRBV6-2 or TRBV6-3 with TRBJ2-5; D ambiguous. This CDR3 is built from 10 residues. Germline V gene sequence: CDR1 MNHEY, CDR2 SVGEGT. The V end lost 5 bases, the J end lost 6 bases, and 4 bases lay between the germline ends. The CDR3 bases are TGTGCCAGCAGTGATCAGACCCAGTACTTC. Encoded protein: CASSDQTQYF.

The rearrangement uses TRBV30 and TRBJ1-2, with D unclear. The CDR3 is 13 residues long. Germline V lookup: CDR1 GTSNPN, CDR2 SVGIG (reference sequence). Deletions cut 3 bases from V and 8 bases from J, with 16 bases between. The CDR3 loop is CAWSAQGLLGYTF. The DNA of the CDR3 is TGTGCCTGGAGCGCGCAAGGTCTTTTAGGCTACACCTTC.

This clone has only a few counts. V gene TRBV6-1 combines with J gene TRBJ2-3; TRBD1 aligns across 10 bases. The CDR3 runs to 16 residues. Trimming at V came to 6 bases and at J to 1 base, leaving 7 bases not matched to a gene. Germline V CDR1 and CDR2: MNHNS, SASEGT. The CDR3 reads CASRETGTGGTDTQYF. In DNA form, the CDR3 reads TGTGCCAGCAGAGAAACCGGGACAGGGGGCACAGATACGCAGTATTTT.

The rearrangement links TRBV29-1 to TRBJ2-3; D is perhaps TRBD2 (5 bases). The CDR3 has 14 amino acids. The V gene lost 5 bases and the J gene lost 1 base, with 13 bases spanning the gap. CDR1 and CDR2 (germline): SQVTM, ANQGSEA. In DNA, the CDR3 is TGCAGCGTTCGGAGGCAACCTGGCACAGATACGCAGTATTTT. It is translated as CSVRRQPGTDTQYF.

This clone was seen more than once but under ten times. The chain joins TRBV5-5 to TRBJ2-7; D unclear. CDR3 length: 12 amino acids. CDR1 is SGHKS, CDR2 YYEKEE, per germline (reference sequence). The V end lost 3 bases, the J end lost 3 bases, and 7 bases lay between the germline ends. The CDR3 DNA follows: TGTGCCAGCAGCTATGGGCGCTACGAGCAGTACTTC. Its protein product is CASSYGRYEQYF.

This clone was found a few times. The chain couples TRBV6-5 to TRBJ1-2; 7 bases agree with TRBD1. J gave up 1 base and V 6 bases, and 5 bases lay outside the gene matches. Looked up from germline, CDR1 is MNHEY and CDR2 is SVGAGI. This CDR3 region has 14 residues. DNA of the CDR3: TGTGCCAGCAGCCGGGACAGAAATAACTATGGCTACACCTTC. Translated: CASSRDRNNYGYTF.

The V call is TRBV19, the J call TRBJ2-5, with 11 bases identical to TRBD2. This CDR3 has 17 amino acids. The trim removed 0 bases at V and 2 bases at J, leaving 5 bases unmatched. CDR1 and CDR2 (germline): LNHDA, SQIVND (reference sequence). The CDR3 reads CASSIDLASGGQETQYF. The CDR3, as DNA: TGTGCCAGTAGTATAGATCTGGCTAGCGGGGGGCAAGAGACCCAGTACTTC.

The chain combines TRBV5-5 with TRBJ1-6; 7 positions match TRBD1. This CDR3 contains 14 residues. Unmatched junction bases numbered 7, after V lost 4 bases and J lost 9 bases. Germline V lookup: CDR1 SGHKS, CDR2 YYEKEE (reference sequence). The DNA of the CDR3 is TGTGCCAGCAGCGAGACAGGGAAGGGTTCACCCCTCCACTTT. This sequence encodes CASSETGKGSPLHF.

The V and J genes are TRBV2 and TRBJ1-1; 9 positions match TRBD1. CDR3 size: 15 residues. CDR1 is SNHLY, CDR2 FYNNEI, per germline. The ends lost 6 bases at V and 4 bases at J; junction bases unmatched: 9. The CDR3: CASRPLQGAGTEAFF. The CDR3 DNA reads as TGTGCCAGCAGACCCTTACAGGGGGCCGGCACTGAAGCTTTCTTT.

The V and J genes are TRBV4-1 and TRBJ2-2; perhaps TRBD1 as D (5 bases). CDR1 and CDR2 (germline): MGHRA, YSYEKL. The CDR3 spans 13 residues. The V end was cut by 6 bases, the J end by 5 bases, with 10 bases between. In DNA, the CDR3 is TGCGCCAGCAGTGAAGGACAAACCGGGGAGCTGTTTTTT. It encodes CASSEGQTGELFF.

This clone was observed a single time. The chain has TRBV5-1 and TRBJ2-6; D not resolved. Germline assignment: CDR1 SGHRS and CDR2 YFSETQ. The V and J ends lost 0 bases and 4 bases respectively, with 8 bases between them. The CDR3 contains 15 residues. The CDR3 sequence: CASSLEGSGANVLTF. For the CDR3, the DNA is TGCGCCAGCAGCTTGGAGGGTTCCGGGGCCAACGTCCTGACTTTC.